These 17 T cell receptor beta chains originate from one sample sequenced in a study of human T cells and chemical hapten exposure. From the RACE reads, TCRdb called clonotypes with MiXCR, one entry per CDR3 protein. The data show about 380,000 distinct CDR3 sequences, under 6.5% seen once. Time point meaning: patch test 2, 6 weeks after DPC sensitization. The sample's treatment: therapeutic diphenylcyclopropenone sensitization with weekly scalp DPC. Sequencing used whole blood, obtained in connection with sensitization to the hapten diphenylcyclopropenone (DPC). The receptor source for this set is a woman between 18 and 29 years old with alopecia areata. Some clones in this sample may be carry-over from other donors' samples.

The V gene is TRBV6-6, the J gene TRBJ2-7; 9 nucleotides line up with TRBD2. Germline V gene sequence: CDR1 MNHNY, CDR2 SVGAGI (reference sequence). CDR3 length: 15 amino acids. V lost 5 bases to trimming and J lost 0 bases; unmatched junction nucleotides: 5. CDR3 in amino acids: CASSPAGGRSYEQYF. Here the CDR3 DNA reads TGTGCCAGCAGTCCCGCGGGGGGGCGCTCCTACGAGCAGTACTTC.

This clonotype came up many times. The V call is TRBV7-9, the J call TRBJ1-4; D is ambiguous. This CDR3 comprises 14 residues. Trimming left V 4 bases short and J 8 bases short, with 14 bases between. Germline V CDR1 and CDR2: SEHNR, FQNEAQ (reference sequence). In DNA, the CDR3 is TGTGCCAGCAGCTCCCCCGAGACGCCCGAAAAACTGTTTTTT. As protein: CASSSPETPEKLFF.

The chain links TRBV7-3 to TRBJ2-1, with TRBD1 matching 9 bases. In germline, CDR1 is SGHTA, CDR2 FQGTGA. This CDR3 comprises 16 residues. J gave up 0 bases and V 6 bases, and 6 bases lay outside the gene matches. The CDR3 spells CASSSGTGSSYNEQFF. CDR3 nucleotides: TGTGCCAGCAGTTCCGGGACAGGGAGCTCCTACAATGAGCAGTTCTTC.

The sample holds many counts of this clonotype. The chain employs TRBV6-2 or TRBV6-3 and TRBJ1-5; 8 bases line up with TRBD1. The CDR3 loop spans 15 amino acids. Germline CDR1 reads MNHEY; CDR2 reads SVGEGT. Trimming took 0 bases from V and 8 from J; bases not matched to a gene: 6. The chain's CDR3 is CASSYSSQGAKPQHF. In DNA form, the CDR3 reads TGTGCCAGCAGTTACTCGAGTCAGGGGGCTAAGCCCCAGCATTTT.

This clonotype has only a few counts. J is TRBJ2-2 and V is TRBV12-3 or TRBV12-4; D unresolved. Trimming removed 6 bases at V and 4 bases at J, with 9 bases between. This CDR3 contains 13 residues. The CDR3 spells CASRPQSTGELFF. The CDR3 nucleotides read TGTGCCAGCAGGCCTCAGAGCACCGGGGAGCTGTTTTTT.

The rearrangement links TRBV12-3 or TRBV12-4 to TRBJ2-3; D uncertain. V lost 6 bases and J lost 6, with 10 bases in between. This CDR3 spans 12 amino acids. For the CDR3, the DNA is TGTGCCAGCAGGTTCGATAGGGATACGCAGTATTTT. The encoded protein is CASRFDRDTQYF.

This clonotype was picked up many times. J is TRBJ1-1 and V is TRBV20-1; tentatively, D is TRBD1 (6 bases). In germline, CDR1 is DFQATT, CDR2 SNEGSKA (reference sequence). CDR3 length equals 12 residues. The CDR3 protein is CSWLQGPTEAFF. CDR3 nucleotide sequence: TGCAGCTGGTTACAGGGCCCCACTGAAGCTTTCTTT.

This clonotype occurred a few times. This chain connects TRBV27 to TRBJ2-5, with D maybe TRBD2 (5 bases). Germline loops: CDR1 MNHEY, CDR2 SMNVEV (reference sequence). The CDR3 totals 12 residues. Trimming pared 8 bases from V and 4 bases from J, leaving 11 bases between. CDR3 DNA: TGTGCCAGCGGGCGGGCAGGAGAGACCCAGTACTTC. It is translated as CASGRAGETQYF.

This clonotype was detected ten times or more. The V gene is TRBV13, the J gene TRBJ1-1; D gene uncertain. The CDR3 contains 13 residues. V lost 6 bases to trimming and J lost 4 bases, with 12 bases between them. The germline V gene has CDR1 PRHDT and CDR2 FYEKMQ (reference sequence). CDR3 loop: CASRAQPSTEAFF. As DNA, the CDR3 is TGTGCCAGCAGGGCACAGCCATCCACTGAAGCTTTCTTT.

This clonotype was observed many times. The CDR3 protein is CASKDRDNEQFF. The CDR3 bases are TGTGCCAGCAAGGACCGAGACAATGAGCAGTTCTTC. The chain combines TRBV7-9 with TRBJ2-1; no clear D. This CDR3 contains 12 residues. Per the germline V gene, CDR1 is SEHNR and CDR2 is FQNEAQ (reference sequence). V was cut by 7 bases and J by 5 bases, with 9 bases left in between.

The chain recombines TRBV5-4 with TRBJ1-1, with D maybe TRBD1 (5 bases). V was shortened by 2 bases and J by 10 bases, with 21 bases between the two germline ends. Germline CDR1 reads SGHNT; CDR2 reads YYREEE (reference sequence). The CDR3 is 15 residues long. The DNA of the CDR3 is TGTGCCAGCAGCTTTGGGGAGGGGAATGTGAGGGGAGCTTTCTTT. Translating gives CASSFGEGNVRGAFF.

This chain connects TRBV6-2 or TRBV6-3 to TRBJ2-3; tentatively, D is TRBD2 (6 bases). V lost 2 bases to trimming and J lost 1 base, with 16 bases between them. CDR3 length equals 17 residues. CDR1 MNHEY and CDR2 SVGEGT come from the germline V gene. The CDR3 DNA is TGTGCCAGCAGTTACGTTATTGGCGGGGCGCGCACAGATACGCAGTATTTT. It translates to CASSYVIGGARTDTQYF.

This clonotype was seen repeatedly, ten times or more. J is TRBJ2-1 and V is TRBV20-1; TRBD2 is a possible D gene (6 bases). The CDR3 is 15 amino acids. V dropped 6 bases and J dropped 5 bases, with 20 bases sitting between them. Germline V gene data show CDR1 as DFQATT and CDR2 as SNEGSKA (reference sequence). The CDR3 spells CSAQTPGGANNEQFF. The CDR3 bases are TGCAGTGCCCAGACCCCTGGCGGGGCTAACAATGAGCAGTTCTTC.

This clonotype appeared a few times. This sequence joins TRBV12-3 or TRBV12-4 and TRBJ2-7; 9 bases agree with TRBD2. The CDR3 spans 16 residues. The V segment lost 3 bases and the J segment 0 bases; nucleotides outside the gene matches: 6. CDR3 DNA: TGTGCCAGCAGTTTGATAGCGGGGGCGAGCTCCTACGAGCAGTACTTC. Translated: CASSLIAGASSYEQYF.

The chain uses TRBV9 and TRBJ2-3; D ambiguous. V was pared by 0 bases and J by 4 bases, with 12 bases between. This CDR3 has 15 amino acids. Germline CDR1 is SGDLS and CDR2 is YYNGEE. CDR3 in DNA: TGTGCCAGCAGCGTAGCGGGTGCTCCTCCAGATACGCAGTATTTT. This encodes CASSVAGAPPDTQYF. Full variable domain (rest looked up from reference TRBV9 and TRBJ2-3): DSGVTQTPKHLITATGQRVTLRCSPRSGDLSVYWYQQSLDQGLQFLIQYYNGEERAKGNILERFSAQQFPDLHSELNLSSLELGDSALYFCASSVAGAPPDTQYFGPGTRLTVL.

This clonotype showed up many times. The J gene is TRBJ2-3, the V gene TRBV5-1, with 8 bases fitting TRBD2. Germline-derived CDR1 and CDR2 are SGHRS and YFSETQ. J gave up 7 bases and V 2 bases, and 18 bases lay outside the gene matches. This CDR3 is 18 amino acids long. The chain's CDR3 is CASSFVAGSHGVENTQYF. CDR3 bases: TGCGCCAGCAGCTTTGTAGCGGGGTCCCACGGTGTCGAGAATACGCAGTATTTT.

This clonotype appeared many times. This chain joins TRBV2 and TRBJ1-5, with D possibly matching TRBD1 (5 bases). Germline loops: CDR1 SNHLY, CDR2 FYNNEI. V dropped 5 bases and J dropped 3 bases, with 11 bases sitting between them. This CDR3 region has 14 residues. The CDR3 DNA is TGTGCCAGCAGTAGAGGGGTATACAATCAGCCCCAGCATTTT. Translating it yields CASSRGVYNQPQHF.